This entry describes one T cell receptor beta chain. The V and J ends lost 6 bases and 8 bases respectively, with 16 bases between them. The CDR3 is made up of 13 amino acids. These data belong to a study of blood T cell repertoires in COVID-19. Study details: Sources were T cells, B-cell-depleted T cells, or PBMCs; the material itself was cDNA or gDNA.

Per the original data handling: Reference gene primers were amplified, and this amplification served to estimate nucleated cell counts. Method: immunoSEQ multiplex PCR; TCRdb's copy keeps in-frame clones and lacks some. That table is the source of V, J and clone size, and D and trimming were worked out from the DNA. The repertoire holds 15,000 to 20,000 clones, with roughly nine tenths as singletons. The sequencing sample was made of peripheral blood. The TCR sequence derives from a human donor in a cohort sampled during active COVID-19. The chain joins TRBV12-3 or TRBV12-4 to TRBJ1-2, with a weak D call TRBD1 (6 bases). The CDR3 spells CASSLRGATGYTF. DNA for the CDR3: TGTGCCAGCAGCCTTCGGGGGGCAACGGGCTACACCTTC.